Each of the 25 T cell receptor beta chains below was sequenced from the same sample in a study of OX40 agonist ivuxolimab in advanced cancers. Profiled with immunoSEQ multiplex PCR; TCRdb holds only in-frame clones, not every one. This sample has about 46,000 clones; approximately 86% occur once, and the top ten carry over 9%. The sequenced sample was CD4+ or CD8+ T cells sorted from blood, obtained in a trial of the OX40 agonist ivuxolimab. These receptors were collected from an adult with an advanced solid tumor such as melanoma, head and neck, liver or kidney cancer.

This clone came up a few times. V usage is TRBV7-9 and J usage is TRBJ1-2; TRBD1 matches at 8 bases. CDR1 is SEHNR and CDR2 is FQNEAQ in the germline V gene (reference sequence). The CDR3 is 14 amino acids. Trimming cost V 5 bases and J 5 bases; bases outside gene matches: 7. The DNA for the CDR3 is TGTGCCAGCAGCAAAGGCGGACAGGGTTATGGCTACACCTTC. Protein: CASSKGGQGYGYTF.

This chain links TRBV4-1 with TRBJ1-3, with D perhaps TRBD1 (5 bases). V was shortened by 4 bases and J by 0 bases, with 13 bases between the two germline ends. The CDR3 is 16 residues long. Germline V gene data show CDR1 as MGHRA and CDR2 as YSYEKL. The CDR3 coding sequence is TGCGCCAGCAGCCGACATACAGGTTCCTCTGGAAACACCATATATTTT. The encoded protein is CASSRHTGSSGNTIYF.

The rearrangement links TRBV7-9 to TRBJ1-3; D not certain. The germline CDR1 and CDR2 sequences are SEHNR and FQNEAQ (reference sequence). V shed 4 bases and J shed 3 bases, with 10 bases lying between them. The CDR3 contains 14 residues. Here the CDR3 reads CASSSGSSGNTIYF. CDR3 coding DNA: TGTGCCAGCAGCTCCGGTAGCAGTGGAAACACCATATATTTT.

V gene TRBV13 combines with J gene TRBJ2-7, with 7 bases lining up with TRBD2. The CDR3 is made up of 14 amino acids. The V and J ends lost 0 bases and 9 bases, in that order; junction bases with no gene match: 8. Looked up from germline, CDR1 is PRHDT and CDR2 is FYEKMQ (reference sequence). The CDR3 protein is CASSLGVGRDGQYF. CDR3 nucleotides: TGTGCCAGCAGCTTAGGTGTGGGGAGGGACGGGCAGTACTTC.

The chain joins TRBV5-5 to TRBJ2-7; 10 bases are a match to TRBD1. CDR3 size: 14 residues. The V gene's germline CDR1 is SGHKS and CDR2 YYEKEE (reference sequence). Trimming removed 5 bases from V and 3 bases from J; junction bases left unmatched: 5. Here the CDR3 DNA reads TGTGCCAGCAGGGGGACAGGGGAAGTCTACGAGCAGTACTTC. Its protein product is CASRGTGEVYEQYF.

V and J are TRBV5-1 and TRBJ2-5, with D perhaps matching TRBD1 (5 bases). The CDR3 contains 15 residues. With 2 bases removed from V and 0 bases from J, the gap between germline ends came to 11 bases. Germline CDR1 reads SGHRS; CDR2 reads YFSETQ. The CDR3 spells CASSLKTGYQETQYF. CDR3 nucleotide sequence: TGCGCCAGCAGCTTAAAAACAGGCTACCAAGAGACCCAGTACTTC.

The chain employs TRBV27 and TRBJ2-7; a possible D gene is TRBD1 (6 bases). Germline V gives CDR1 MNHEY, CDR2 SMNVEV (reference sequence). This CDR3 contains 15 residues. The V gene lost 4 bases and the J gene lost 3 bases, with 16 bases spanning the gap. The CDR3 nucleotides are TGTGCCAGCAGTTGGGACCGGGACAATCTCTACGAGCAGTACTTC. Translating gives CASSWDRDNLYEQYF.

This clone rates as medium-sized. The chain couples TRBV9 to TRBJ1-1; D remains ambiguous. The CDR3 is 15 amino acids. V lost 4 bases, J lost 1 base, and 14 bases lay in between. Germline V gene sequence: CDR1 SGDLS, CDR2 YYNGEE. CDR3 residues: CASSSSPSGNTEAFF. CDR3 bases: TGTGCCAGCAGCTCCTCCCCCAGTGGGAACACTGAAGCTTTCTTT.

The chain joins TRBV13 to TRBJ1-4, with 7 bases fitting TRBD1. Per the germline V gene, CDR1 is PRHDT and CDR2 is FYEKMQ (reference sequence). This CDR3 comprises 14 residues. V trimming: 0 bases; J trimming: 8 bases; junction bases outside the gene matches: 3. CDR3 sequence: CASSLGTGKEKLFF. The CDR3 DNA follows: TGTGCCAGCAGCTTAGGGACAGGGAAGGAAAAACTGTTTTTT.

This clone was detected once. The CDR3 nucleotides read TGTGCCAGCAGTTTATCAGCGGGGGGCAATCAGCCCCAGCATTTT. Residues: CASSLSAGGNQPQHF. The chain joins TRBV27 to TRBJ1-5; possible D gene TRBD1, 5 bases. Germline-derived CDR1 and CDR2 are MNHEY and SMNVEV (reference sequence). The CDR3 has 15 amino acids. V shed 0 bases and J shed 2 bases, with 8 bases lying between them.

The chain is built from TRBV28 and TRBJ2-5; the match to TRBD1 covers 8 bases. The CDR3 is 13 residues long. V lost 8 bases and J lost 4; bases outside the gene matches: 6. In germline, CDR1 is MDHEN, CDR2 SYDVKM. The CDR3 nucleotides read TGTGCCAGCGGGACAGGATACTCAGAGACCCAGTACTTC. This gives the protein CASGTGYSETQYF. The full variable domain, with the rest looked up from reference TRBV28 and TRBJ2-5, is DVKVTQSSRYLVKRTGEKVFLECVQDMDHENMFWYRQDPGLGLRLIYFSYDVKMKEKGDIPEGYSVSREKKERFSLILESASTNQTSMYLCASGTGYSETQYFGPGTRLLVL.

The CDR3 loop reads CASSPALLGRGLEQYF. CDR3 nucleotide sequence: TGTGCCAGCAGCCCGGCGCTTTTGGGACGGGGCCTCGAGCAGTACTTC. The gene calls are TRBV7-2 and TRBJ2-7; D may be TRBD1 or TRBD2 (5 bases each). CDR3 length: 16 residues. V lost 5 bases and J lost 6, with 23 bases in between. Germline loops: CDR1 SGHTA, CDR2 FQGNSA. Looking up the rest from reference TRBV7-2 and TRBJ2-7 gives the full variable domain: GAGVSQSPSNKVTEKGKDVELRCDPISGHTALYWYRQSLGQGLEFLIYFQGNSAPDKSGLPSDRFSAERTGGSVSTLTIQRTQQEDSAVYLCASSPALLGRGLEQYFGPGTRLTVT.

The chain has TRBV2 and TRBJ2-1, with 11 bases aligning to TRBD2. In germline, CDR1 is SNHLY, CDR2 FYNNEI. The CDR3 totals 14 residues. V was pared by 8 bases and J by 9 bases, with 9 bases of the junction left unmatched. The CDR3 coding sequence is TGTGCCAGCCCCACGGGGCTAGCGGGAGGTGAGCAGTTCTTC. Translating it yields CASPTGLAGGEQFF.

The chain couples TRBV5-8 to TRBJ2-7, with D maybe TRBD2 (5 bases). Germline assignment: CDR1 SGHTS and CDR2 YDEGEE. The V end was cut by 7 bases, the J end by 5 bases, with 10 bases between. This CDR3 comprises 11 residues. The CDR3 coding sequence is TGTGCCAGCCAGAGGGTCCACGAGCAGTACTTC. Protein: CASQRVHEQYF. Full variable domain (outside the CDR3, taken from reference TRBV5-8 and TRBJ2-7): EAGVTQSPTHLIKTRGQQATLRCSPISGHTSVYWYQQALGLGLQFLLWYDEGEERNRGNFPPRFSGRQFPNYSSELNVNALELEDSALYLCASQRVHEQYFGPGTRLTVT.

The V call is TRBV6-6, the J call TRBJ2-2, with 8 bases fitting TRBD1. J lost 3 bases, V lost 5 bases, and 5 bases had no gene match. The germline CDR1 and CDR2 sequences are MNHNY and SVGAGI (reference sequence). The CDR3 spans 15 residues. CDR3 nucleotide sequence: TGTGCCAGCAGTAAACAGGGGGTAGACACCGGGGAGCTGTTTTTT. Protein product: CASSKQGVDTGELFF.

CDR3 coding DNA: TGTGCCAGCAGCGTAGGGTCAGGCCAACCCTACGAGCAGTACTTC. Amino acids: CASSVGSGQPYEQYF. The rearrangement joins TRBV9 to TRBJ2-7; D uncertain. Trimming left V 0 bases short and J 2 bases short, with 12 bases between. This CDR3 comprises 15 residues. Germline assignment: CDR1 SGDLS and CDR2 YYNGEE.

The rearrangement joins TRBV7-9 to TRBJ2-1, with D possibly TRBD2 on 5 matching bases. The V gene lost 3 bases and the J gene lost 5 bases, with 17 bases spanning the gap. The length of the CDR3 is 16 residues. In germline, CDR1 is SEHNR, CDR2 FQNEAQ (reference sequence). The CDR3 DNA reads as TGTGCCAGCAGCTTGGGAGCTTCGGATCTTAACAATGAGCAGTTCTTC. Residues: CASSLGASDLNNEQFF.

The CDR3 DNA is TGTGCCAGTAGTGGACGGACAGGGCTGTACAATGAGCAGTTCTTC. As protein: CASSGRTGLYNEQFF. The V gene is TRBV19, the J gene TRBJ2-1, with 8 bases aligning to TRBD1. Losses at the gene ends were 5 bases for V and 4 bases for J; bases not matched to a gene: 7. From germline, CDR1 is LNHDA and CDR2 SQIVND (reference sequence). This CDR3 spans 15 amino acids.

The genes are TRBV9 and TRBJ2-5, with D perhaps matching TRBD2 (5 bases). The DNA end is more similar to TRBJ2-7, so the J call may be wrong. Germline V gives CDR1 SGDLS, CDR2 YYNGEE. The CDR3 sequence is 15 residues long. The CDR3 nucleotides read TGTGCCAGCAGCGCCCGGTGGGAGACCTCCTACGAGCAGTACTTC. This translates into CASSARWETSYEQYF.

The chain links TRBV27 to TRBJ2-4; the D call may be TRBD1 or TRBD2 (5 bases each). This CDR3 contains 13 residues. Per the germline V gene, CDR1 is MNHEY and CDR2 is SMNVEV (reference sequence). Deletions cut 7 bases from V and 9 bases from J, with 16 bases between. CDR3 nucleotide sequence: TGTGCCAGCACCTCTAGCCTTGGGGGCATTCAGTACTTC. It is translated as CASTSSLGGIQYF.

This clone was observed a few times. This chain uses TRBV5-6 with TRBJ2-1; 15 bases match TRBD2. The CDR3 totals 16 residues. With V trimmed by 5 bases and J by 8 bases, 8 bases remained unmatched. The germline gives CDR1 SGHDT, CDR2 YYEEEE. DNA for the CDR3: TGTGCCAGCAGTCGACGGACTAGCGGGGGGGCTTATGAGCAGTTCTTC. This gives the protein CASSRRTSGGAYEQFF.

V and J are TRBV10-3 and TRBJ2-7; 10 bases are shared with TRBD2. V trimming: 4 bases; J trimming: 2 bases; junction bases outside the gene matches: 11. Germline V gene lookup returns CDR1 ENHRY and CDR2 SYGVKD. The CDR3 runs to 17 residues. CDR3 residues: CAISGPVVAGGTYEQYF. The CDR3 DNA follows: TGTGCCATCAGTGGACCCGTGGTAGCGGGGGGAACCTACGAGCAGTACTTC.

Here the CDR3 DNA reads TGTGCCAGCAGCCGTAGACTAGCGGACTCCTACGAGCAGTACTTC. This sequence encodes CASSRRLADSYEQYF. The chain employs TRBV27 and TRBJ2-7; 9 bases fit TRBD2. CDR3 length: 15 residues. Germline CDR1 is MNHEY and CDR2 is SMNVEV (reference sequence). J lost 0 bases, V lost 6 bases, and 6 bases had no gene match.

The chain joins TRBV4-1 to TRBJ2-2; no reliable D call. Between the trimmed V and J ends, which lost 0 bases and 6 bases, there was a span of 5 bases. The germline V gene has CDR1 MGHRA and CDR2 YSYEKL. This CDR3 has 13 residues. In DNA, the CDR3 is TGCGCCAGCAGCCAAGATTTTTCCGGGGAGCTGTTTTTT. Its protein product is CASSQDFSGELFF.

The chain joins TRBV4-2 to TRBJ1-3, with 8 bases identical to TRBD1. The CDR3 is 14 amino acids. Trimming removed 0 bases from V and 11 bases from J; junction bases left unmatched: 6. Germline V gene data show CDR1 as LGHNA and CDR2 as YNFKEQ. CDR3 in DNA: TGTGCCAGCAGCCAAGATCTCTGGACAGGGCCCATATATTTT. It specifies CASSQDLWTGPIYF.